The 17 T cell receptor beta chains given below trace back to one sample, sequenced in a study of blood T cell repertoires in COVID-19. Method: immunoSEQ multiplex PCR; TCRdb's copy keeps in-frame clones and lacks some. The table lists 300,000 to 450,000 clones, over 75% of them singletons. Sequenced material: PBMCs or T cells enriched from blood (not recorded which). These receptors all come from a man aged 18 to 30 who had recovered from COVID-19.

This clone appeared a single time. The rearrangement uses TRBV27 and TRBJ2-7; 9 bases are a match to TRBD1. Germline V gene lookup returns CDR1 MNHEY and CDR2 SMNVEV (reference sequence). This CDR3 region has 15 residues. V lost 0 bases, J lost 2 bases, and 2 bases stayed unmatched. CDR3 residues: CASSLSGQGPYEQYF. The DNA for the CDR3 is TGTGCCAGCAGTTTATCCGGACAGGGGCCCTACGAGCAGTACTTC.

This rearrangement joins TRBV7-9 to TRBJ1-1; TRBD1 is a possible D gene (6 bases). Trimming pared 3 bases from V and 1 base from J, leaving 12 bases between. Germline loops: CDR1 SEHNR, CDR2 FQNEAQ (reference sequence). The CDR3 runs to 15 residues. CDR3 residues: CASSLAGVANTEAFF. CDR3 coding DNA: TGTGCCAGCAGCTTGGCAGGGGTCGCGAACACTGAAGCTTTCTTT.

The gene calls are TRBV7-8 and TRBJ2-1; D is uncertain. In germline, CDR1 is SGHVS, CDR2 FQNEAQ. V shed 4 bases and J shed 0 bases, with 13 bases lying between them. This CDR3 is 16 amino acids long. The CDR3 region has the DNA TGTGCCAGCAGCTCCCCAGGATCGAGCTCCTACAATGAGCAGTTCTTC. Amino acids: CASSSPGSSSYNEQFF. Supplemented by reference TRBV7-8 and TRBJ2-1, the full variable domain reads GAGVSQSPRYKVAKRGQDVALRCDPISGHVSLFWYQQALGQGPEFLTYFQNEAQLDKSGLPSDRFFAERPEGSVSTLKIQRTQQEDSAVYLCASSSPGSSSYNEQFFGPGTRLTVL.

This chain connects TRBV6-5 to TRBJ2-5; D might be TRBD2 (6 bases). The CDR3 is made up of 15 amino acids. CDR1 is MNHEY, CDR2 SVGAGI, per germline. V was trimmed by 1 base and J by 5 bases, leaving 14 bases between them. In DNA form, the CDR3 reads TGTGCCAGCAGTTACTGGCGGGGACCTGGGGAGACCCAGTACTTC. It specifies CASSYWRGPGETQYF.

The chain carries TRBV12-3 or TRBV12-4 and TRBJ2-7, with a possible D match to TRBD1 (6 bases). V gave up 6 bases and J gave up 0 bases, with 9 bases separating them. The CDR3 runs 13 residues. As DNA, the CDR3 is TGTGCCAGCAGGCTGGACAGCTCCTACGAGCAGTACTTC. Its protein is CASRLDSSYEQYF.

The genes are TRBV7-6 and TRBJ2-2; a weak D match, TRBD1 (6 bases). The CDR3 length is 15 residues. Germline values: CDR1 SGHVS, CDR2 FNYEAQ. The germline V and J ends were trimmed by 1 base and 4 bases, with 10 bases remaining between them. The CDR3 DNA follows: TGTGCCAGCAGCTTAGAAGGACAGTCCACCGGGGAGCTGTTTTTT. This sequence encodes CASSLEGQSTGELFF. Filled out from reference TRBV7-6 and TRBJ2-2, the complete variable domain reads GAGVSQSPRYKVTKRGQDVALRCDPISGHVSLYWYRQALGQGPEFLTYFNYEAQQDKSGLPNDRFSAERPEGSISTLTIQRTEQRDSAMYRCASSLEGQSTGELFFGEGSRLTVL.

This rearrangement joins TRBV18 to TRBJ2-1, with 9 positions matching TRBD2. Germline CDR1 and CDR2: KGHSH and LQKENI. V trimming: 7 bases; J trimming: 0 bases; junction bases outside the gene matches: 13. The CDR3 contains 18 residues. The CDR3 DNA sequence: TGTGCCAGCTTAACATTAGCGGGAGAGGGGTCCTCCTACAATGAGCAGTTCTTC. Protein: CASLTLAGEGSSYNEQFF.

This clone came up once. The V gene is TRBV6-1, the J gene TRBJ1-1; a possible D gene is TRBD1 (6 bases). This CDR3 region has 15 residues. The germline V gene has CDR1 MNHNS and CDR2 SASEGT. V lost 2 bases and J 1 base, leaving 11 bases between the germline ends. The CDR3: CASSELPGQNTEAFF. Here the CDR3 DNA reads TGTGCCAGCAGTGAACTACCGGGACAGAACACTGAAGCTTTCTTT.

This chain uses TRBV18 with TRBJ1-6; D is perhaps TRBD1 (6 bases). CDR3 size: 16 residues. The V gene's germline CDR1 is KGHSH and CDR2 LQKENI. Trimming left V 3 bases short and J 9 bases short, with 18 bases between. The CDR3 region is CASSPTTGVLPSPLHF. CDR3 sequence (DNA): TGTGCCAGCTCACCGACGACAGGAGTCCTTCCTTCACCCCTCCACTTT.

This chain connects TRBV11-2 to TRBJ1-2; 9 bases are shared with TRBD1. With V trimmed by 2 bases and J by 7 bases, 11 bases remained unmatched. There are 16 residues in the CDR3. In germline, CDR1 is SGHAT, CDR2 FQNNGV. The CDR3: CASSLTEGQGFSGYTF. CDR3 coding DNA: TGTGCCAGCAGCTTAACTGAAGGACAGGGGTTTTCTGGCTACACCTTC.

V and J are TRBV28 and TRBJ2-7; 9 bases align to TRBD1. This CDR3 region has 14 residues. Germline V gene data show CDR1 as MDHEN and CDR2 as SYDVKM. V trimming: 4 bases; J trimming: 1 base; junction bases outside the gene matches: 2. CDR3 DNA sequence: TGTGCCAGCAGTTCCGGGACAGGGTCCTACGAGCAGTACTTC. This encodes CASSSGTGSYEQYF.

The chain employs TRBV9 and TRBJ1-2, with 8 bases that match TRBD1. This CDR3 spans 15 amino acids. Per germline, CDR1 SGDLS and CDR2 YYNGEE. The V and J ends lost 3 bases and 3 bases, in that order; junction bases with no gene match: 7. CDR3 sequence reads: CASSGTGSSHYGYTF. The CDR3 region has the DNA TGTGCCAGCAGCGGGACAGGGTCGTCACACTATGGCTACACCTTC.

V is TRBV11-3 and J is TRBJ2-7; D is possibly TRBD1 (6 bases). Between the trimmed V and J ends, which lost 5 bases and 2 bases, there was a span of 13 bases. From germline, CDR1 is SGHNT and CDR2 YENEEA. CDR3 size: 14 residues. The CDR3 DNA reads TGTGCCAGCAGCCGATACAGGGAACCCTACGAGCAGTACTTC. Residues: CASSRYREPYEQYF.

The V gene is TRBV19, the J gene TRBJ2-7, with D perhaps matching TRBD1 (6 bases). The CDR3 is made up of 15 amino acids. Germline CDR1 is LNHDA and CDR2 is SQIVND (reference sequence). V shed 4 bases and J shed 1 base, with 14 bases lying between them. CDR3 sequence: CASSNPGDISYEQYF. In DNA form, the CDR3 reads TGTGCCAGTAGTAATCCAGGGGACATTTCCTACGAGCAGTACTTC.

The V call is TRBV29-1, the J call TRBJ1-2, with D possibly being TRBD1 (6 bases). In germline, CDR1 is SQVTM, CDR2 ANQGSEA. This CDR3 spans 13 amino acids. Trimming removed 4 bases from V and 2 bases from J, with 11 bases in between. This CDR3 reads CSVAGDTNYGYTF. CDR3 DNA sequence: TGCAGCGTTGCTGGGGACACCAACTATGGCTACACCTTC.

J is TRBJ1-6 and V is TRBV7-2; TRBD1 is a possible D gene (6 bases). CDR3 length equals 14 residues. The V gene's germline CDR1 is SGHTA and CDR2 FQGNSA. V was trimmed by 5 bases and J by 8 bases, leaving 13 bases between them. The CDR3 is CASSPVDSYSPLHF. In nucleotides, the CDR3 is TGTGCCAGCAGCCCAGTGGACAGTTATTCACCCCTCCACTTT.

The genes are TRBV21-1 and TRBJ1-6. TRBV21-1 is a known pseudogene. This CDR3 comprises 12 residues. CDR3 sequence (DNA): TGTGCCAGCAGCAACGGGAATTCACCCCTCCACTTT. This translates into CASSNGNSPLHF.